The T cell receptor beta chain described here comes from a study of T cell responses to AZD1222 COVID-19 vaccine (dated by TCRdb to the early 2020s). For context, the study as a whole: A total of more than 230 trial participants underwent TCR sequencing, of whom more than 200 had received two doses of AZD1222 and some 25 had received two doses of the MenACWY control vaccine. Trial participants were enrolled into age subgroups of 18-55, 56-69 and 70-plus years, which contained around 150, 28 and 57 TCR-sequenced participants, respectively. What the authors observed across the whole study: The 56-69-year group was small, and its depth increase did not reach significance, likely because of low power. Most participants were white British and females outnumbered males, and the authors suggested that clonal diversity may have been underestimated. No day 14 peak-response samples were available, so repertoires were characterized only after the peak T cell response. Conclusions about previously exposed vaccinees are limited, since just six AZD1222 recipients were seropositive for SARS-CoV-2 at baseline. Epitopes outside the regions mutated in the B.1.351 and B.1.1.7 variants were reportedly recognized by nearly half of the unique spike-specific TCRs. A significant rise in spike-specific TCR breadth and depth was observed after two AZD1222 doses relative to day 0 and relative to MenACWY recipients. The whole spike protein was spanned by vaccine-associated CD4 TCRs, and dominant responses were seen in regions 160-218 and 743-854.

Turning to this clone: Its antigen remains unidentified. No much larger clonotype is one base removed from it; base qualities were not supplied.

The CDR3 regions of human TCRbeta chains were analyzed by immunosequencing. In the authors' own workflow: Repertoire TCRs were matched against a reference library of SARS-CoV-2-specific TCRs generated with the MIRA antigen-specificity platform. Breadth was defined as the fraction of unique TCRs that were SARS-CoV-2-associated. Depth was defined as the fraction of total T cells that were SARS-CoV-2-associated. Using the MIRA data, each spike-specific TCR was assigned both to the spike region to which the TCR was reactive and to a CD4 or CD8 class. Log10-transformed breadth and depth values were compared by one-way ANOVA with Sidak's multiple comparisons tests. The source is immuneACCESS, and TCRdb retained only in-frame sequences with V and J called. Part of the clones is not carried over; for the studies checked, unresolved V genes explain less than half of this, and the remainder is unexplained. The D gene and trimming were derived from the DNA, and the V and J assignments and clone size from that table. This sample has approximately 70,000 clones in its table, and 80% of those were observed once. The ten most abundant clones make up roughly 50% of the sample.

The germline V gene specifies SGHVS as CDR1 and FNYEAQ as CDR2. V is reduced by 2 bases and J by 7 bases, leaving a spacing of 6 bases between them. The CDR3, from cysteine to phenylalanine, totals 12 residues. CDR3 DNA is the only sequence kept; it has 36 bases, read in frame from the first base. The time point tag for this specimen amounts to: about 28 days (+/-7) after the second vaccine dose. AZD1222 recipients given second doses at about 4 weeks or at about 12 weeks were pooled, since spike-specific TCR depth and breadth were not found to differ between the two schedules. The vaccinee samples were drawn from two UK trials, COV001 and COV002, one of which was a single-blind randomized controlled phase 2/3 trial testing AZD1222 (ChAdOx1 nCoV-19) in healthy adults. For TCRbeta chain sequencing, PBMC samples were collected from trial participants at day 0 and at day 28 after the second dose.

The receptor's source is an adult who received the AZD1222 COVID-19 vaccine. The sequence links TRBV7-6 to TRBJ2-1, with the D gene call left open. Sequencing used peripheral blood, obtained 28 days after the second AZD1222 dose. The CDR3 corresponds to CASSLNGNEQFF. At the DNA level, the sequence is TGTGCCAGCAGCTTAAACGGGAATGAGCAGTTCTTC.